This record covers a single TCR beta chain. What it binds is not known. This record comes from a study of T cell responses to AZD1222 COVID-19 vaccine. Study findings and constraints: Reportedly, nearly half of unique spike TCRs recognized epitopes outside B.1.351/B.1.1.7 mutations. Scientists sampled the repertoires only once the peak T cell response had passed.

CDR1 is SGHRS and CDR2 is YFSETQ in the germline V gene. The CDR3 has 13 amino acids. V was clipped by 3 bases and J by 3 bases, with 9 bases between them. Recipients boosted at about 4 weeks or about 12 weeks are pooled. Generated by immunoSEQ multiplex PCR, the TCRdb table keeps only in-frame clones and is missing some. The sample lists some 130,000 clones; approximately 91% were seen once. The sequence was collected from an adult who received the AZD1222 COVID-19 vaccine. The chain combines TRBV5-1 with TRBJ1-1; D is unclear. The sample here was peripheral blood, taken 28 days after the second AZD1222 dose. In DNA form, the CDR3 reads TGCGCCAGCAGCTCCAACGTTGACACTGAAGCTTTCTTT. Protein: CASSSNVDTEAFF.